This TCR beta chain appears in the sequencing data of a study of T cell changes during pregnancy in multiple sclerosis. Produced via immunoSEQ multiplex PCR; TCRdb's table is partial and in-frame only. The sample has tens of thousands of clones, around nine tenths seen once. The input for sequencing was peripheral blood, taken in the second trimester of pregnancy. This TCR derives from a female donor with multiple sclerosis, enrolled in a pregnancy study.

CDR3 sequence: CASSLARRGDEAFF. CDR3 coding DNA: TGCGCCAGCAGCTTGGCCAGGAGGGGTGATGAAGCTTTCTTT. The chain carries TRBV5-1 and TRBJ1-1; a possible D gene is TRBD1 (5 bases). This CDR3 comprises 14 residues. Deletions cut 0 bases from V and 7 bases from J, with 13 bases between. The germline CDR1 and CDR2 sequences are SGHRS and YFSETQ.